This T cell receptor (beta chain) was captured by sequencing in a study of CD8 T cells in Susac syndrome. After extraction with the RNeasy kit, roughly 0.5 to 1 ug of the RNA was reverse transcribed using random hexamers. An immunoSEQ multiplex PCR amplified TCR beta CDR3 over 54 Vbeta and 13 Jbeta. MiXCR, applied by TCRdb to the immunoSEQ multiplex PCR reads, yields one record per CDR3 protein. This sample has almost 450,000 distinct CDR3 sequences, with approximately 85% found just once. V dropped 4 bases and J dropped 5; count of bases not matched to a gene: 7. This CDR3 is built from 16 residues. Per germline, CDR1 MNHEY and CDR2 SMNVEV (reference sequence).

The TCR comes from a human donor with multiple sclerosis. The sequencing sample was made of CD8+ T cells from PBMCs. The J gene is TRBJ2-3, the V gene TRBV27, with 12 bases lining up with TRBD2. CDR3 in amino acids: CASSSPTSGGEDTQYF. CDR3 DNA sequence: TGTGCCAGCAGTTCCCCGACTAGCGGGGGTGAAGATACGCAGTATTTT.